This T cell receptor beta chain originates from a study of human T cells and chemical hapten exposure (dated by TCRdb to the early 2020s). With respect to the entire study: For sensitization, 2% DPC in acetone was applied to a roughly 2 cm by roughly 2 cm area of upper inner arm skin. Throughout the roughly 26-week study period, patients were also given weekly therapeutic DPC doses on the scalp. Patch testing was done on the upper back using Finn chambers containing 0.01% DPC, and results were scored after 6 days according to International Contact Dermatitis Research Group standards. The patient cohort, mostly female, included alopecia areata with under or over 50% scalp involvement, alopecia totalis and alopecia universalis. Libraries were combined into a pool for sequencing, and differences in TCR yield between samples came mainly from small differences in library volumes within the pool. The study tracked peripheral blood TCR repertoire changes in vivo during primary and secondary sensitization to the hapten diphenylcyclopropenone (DPC) in alopecia patients. Patient blood was sampled pre-sensitization (week 0) and at 2, 6 and about 24 weeks after DPC sensitization. For TCR sequencing, blood came from twenty-nine alopecia patients at anywhere from one to four time points (pre-sensitization, 2, 6 and 24 weeks).

The sample's time point label, decoded: patch test 1, 2 weeks after DPC sensitization. According to the study, the label for this sample's treatment or condition signals: therapeutic diphenylcyclopropenone sensitization with weekly scalp DPC. At each patch-test visit, blood was drawn before the patch test was applied. To be eligible, patients had to be aged 18 to 70, diagnosed with alopecia and judged suitable for DPC therapy, while pregnant patients were excluded. Total RNA was extracted from unfractionated whole blood collected in Tempus Blood RNA tubes. This clonotype was seen at least ten times. This receptor's antigen is unknown. No base qualities exist here, and no much larger clone lies one base off it. Overall study outcomes, separate from this receptor: A positive correlation was found between the number of PT1 expanded TCRs and patch test score, with significance reached at thresholds 8, 16 and 32 but not 4. Repeated subsampling changed both the strength of the expansion versus patch-test correlation and the threshold at which that correlation became significant. Expanded TCRs formed significantly more large CDR3 similarity clusters than pre-sensitization or healthy control sets, consistent with antigen-driven responses. Because every patient had alopecia, a presumed autoimmune disease, the patients' immune response might differ from that of healthy individuals. DPC sensitization did not change how many TCRs were above 1 in 1000 frequency, and no evidence was found of alterations in global repertoire structure.

The method behind the library was RACE. Instrument on record: NextSeq 500. During library preparation, unique molecular identifiers were attached to individual cDNA molecules so that TCRs could be counted in a quantitative, reproducible way. From each blood RNA sample, both TCR alpha and TCR beta chains were sequenced. As for how the authors treated the data: The median number of TCRs per sample was approximately 93,000, ranging from 23,224 to 690,600. V, J and CDR3 annotation of the TCR reads was performed with the Decombinator software suite. For the PS versus PT1 abundance plots, all samples were subsampled to the same number of TCRs (28,000). TCRs were defined as expanded if absent before sensitization and observed at least eight times at the 2-week time point. Using fastp at Q25 and MiXCR, TCRdb reprocessed the public reads and kept productive beta chains. CDR3 protein duplicates are merged, each entry listing the most common genes and DNA. The authors' filters were not applied to this entry. This sample has 65,000 to 80,000 distinct CDR3 sequences in its table, and 10% of those were observed once. The ten largest account for about 1.3% of the sample.

V lost 2 bases and J lost 0 bases; the stretch between them is 3 bases long. The CDR3 contains 13 residues, cysteine and phenylalanine counted. Just the 39-base CDR3 DNA is kept, in frame starting at base 1. Sequences KGHSH (CDR1) and LQKENI (CDR2) are obtained from the germline V gene. The origin of this receptor is a woman in her forties or fifties with alopecia areata. Some clones in this sample may be carry-over from other donors' samples. Specimen: whole blood, collected in connection with sensitization to the hapten diphenylcyclopropenone (DPC). The V and J genes are TRBV18 and TRBJ2-3, with the D gene uncertain. The base sequence is TGTGCCAGCTCACCATTCAGCACAGATACGCAGTATTTT. It specifies CASSPFSTDTQYF. Reference TRBV18 and TRBJ2-3 genes cover what lies past the CDR3, so the full variable domain is NAGVMQNPRHLVRRRGQEARLRCSPMKGHSHVYWYRQLPEEGLKFMVYLQKENIIDESGMPKERFSAEFPKEGPSILRIQQVVRGDSAAYFCASSPFSTDTQYFGPGTRLTVL.